The 21 T cell receptor beta chains reported below all come from one sample, sequenced in a study of T-cell memory formation after mild COVID-19 (dated by TCRdb to the early 2020s). Libraries were constructed by 5' RACE. Data came from an Illumina NovaSeq 6000. Clones were called with MiXCR by TCRdb after fastp trimmed the public reads at Q25, and only in-frame beta chains were retained. Here each entry gathers all rows of one CDR3 protein and keeps the most common genes and DNA. The sample profile shows just over 60,000 distinct CDR3 sequences; about a tenth of them were found once. The ten largest clones represent around 1.2% of the sample. The sequenced material came from PBMCs or a T cell subset sorted from them (not recorded which). These receptors were obtained from a man younger than 30 who had mild COVID-19 (a few samples of this study predate the infection). The sample titles of this study are shuffled in the database, so cell type and time point are left out; the donor was told from shared clones.

Within the sample, this clonotype is medium-sized. An end of the junction differs from the germline gene, which may be a read error. The chain joins TRBV12-3 or TRBV12-4 to TRBJ2-1, with 8 bases that match TRBD1. The length of the CDR3 is 15 residues. Here the CDR3 DNA reads TGTGCCAGCAGCCATAACCGGGGACAGGCGGGTCCGACGGTCTTC. Protein: CASSHNRGQAGPTVF.

This clonotype was counted only a few times. The genes are TRBV7-3 and TRBJ2-1; TRBD2 aligns across 8 bases. Trimming at V came to 5 bases and at J to 0 bases, leaving 6 bases not matched to a gene. This CDR3 is built from 16 residues. Germline V CDR1 and CDR2: SGHTA, FQGTGA. The CDR3: CASSPNSGASYNEQFF. CDR3 in DNA: TGTGCCAGCAGCCCCAATAGCGGGGCCTCCTACAATGAGCAGTTCTTC.

This clonotype was detected many times. The J gene is TRBJ1-6, the V gene TRBV7-8; D unclear. This CDR3 spans 16 amino acids. The V end was cut by 6 bases, the J end by 0 bases, with 12 bases between. Germline CDR1 reads SGHVS; CDR2 reads FQNEAQ. CDR3 coding DNA: TGTGCCAGCAGACCCGTCCCGAGCTCCTATAATTCACCCCTCCACTTT. This sequence encodes CASRPVPSSYNSPLHF.

The table lists this clonotype with many counts. J is TRBJ2-7 and V is TRBV29-1, with 8 bases matching TRBD2. The germline V gene encodes CDR1 SQVTM and CDR2 ANQGSEA. The CDR3 runs 15 residues. With 5 bases clipped from V and 0 bases from J, the junction kept 9 bases outside the gene matches. The CDR3 DNA reads TGCAGCGTTCTCAAATTAGCGGGAATCTCCTACGAGCAGTACTTC. As protein: CSVLKLAGISYEQYF.

The V call is TRBV6-2 or TRBV6-3, the J call TRBJ2-5, with 9 nucleotides matching TRBD1. The CDR3 is 15 amino acids. Germline V gives CDR1 MNHEY, CDR2 SVGEGT. J was trimmed by 4 bases and V by 4 bases; bases with no gene match: 7. CDR3 coding DNA: TGTGCCAGCAGTTGGGACAGGGAACTTGCAGAGACCCAGTACTTC. Amino acids: CASSWDRELAETQYF.

This clonotype was found many times. V gene TRBV5-1 combines with J gene TRBJ2-3; possibly TRBD1 for D (6 bases). The CDR3 runs 15 residues. Germline CDR1 is SGHRS and CDR2 is YFSETQ. V lost 7 bases to trimming and J lost 1 base, with 16 bases between them. CDR3 sequence: CASLIPGQGTDTQYF. The CDR3 nucleotides are TGCGCCAGCCTCATCCCGGGACAAGGCACAGATACGCAGTATTTT.

Here the CDR3 DNA reads TGTGCCATTAAGGCGGGAGCCACAGATACGCAGTATTTT. Translated, it gives CAIKAGATDTQYF. The genes are TRBV28 and TRBJ2-3, with 7 positions matching TRBD2. There are 13 residues in the CDR3. Germline V gene sequence: CDR1 MDHEN, CDR2 SYDVKM. The ends lost 10 bases at V and 2 bases at J; junction bases unmatched: 6. Combining the CDR3 with reference TRBV28 and TRBJ2-3 gives the whole variable domain DVKVTQSSRYLVKRTGEKVFLECVQDMDHENMFWYRQDPGLGLRLIYFSYDVKMKEKGDIPEGYSVSREKKERFSLILESASTNQTSMYLCAIKAGATDTQYFGPGTRLTVL.

This clonotype was seen repeatedly, ten times or more. The chain employs TRBV20-1 and TRBJ2-3, with D perhaps matching TRBD2 (5 bases). CDR3 size: 15 residues. The germline gives CDR1 DFQATT, CDR2 SNEGSKA (reference sequence). V lost 0 bases to trimming and J lost 0 bases, with 10 bases between them. This chain's CDR3 is CSARDPQRSTDTQYF. In DNA, the CDR3 is TGCAGTGCTAGAGATCCTCAGCGGAGCACAGATACGCAGTATTTT.

V is TRBV20-1 and J is TRBJ2-5; 8 nucleotides agree with TRBD2. The CDR3 covers 16 residues. Germline V gene sequence: CDR1 DFQATT, CDR2 SNEGSKA (reference sequence). Trimming at V came to 0 bases and at J to 2 bases, leaving 8 bases not matched to a gene. CDR3 in amino acids: CSAREGIAGSQETQYF. For the CDR3, the DNA is TGCAGTGCTAGAGAGGGAATAGCGGGGTCACAAGAGACCCAGTACTTC.

Only a few counts were recorded for this clonotype. The rearrangement joins TRBV7-3 to TRBJ1-1; D possibly corresponds to TRBD1 (5 bases). The V end lost 3 bases, the J end lost 3 bases, and 11 bases lay between the germline ends. The germline gives CDR1 SGHTA, CDR2 FQGTGA. The CDR3 has 14 amino acids. The CDR3 spells CASSFSPRDTEAFF. The CDR3 DNA reads TGTGCCAGCAGCTTCTCCCCCAGGGACACTGAAGCTTTCTTT.

The chain recombines TRBV4-3 with TRBJ1-3, with D perhaps matching TRBD1 (6 bases). The V end was cut by 4 bases, the J end by 0 bases, with 13 bases between. The V gene's germline CDR1 is LGHNA and CDR2 YSLEER. The CDR3 extends over 16 amino acids. CDR3 sequence: CASSLRGTSSGNTIYF. The CDR3 region has the DNA TGCGCCAGCAGCCTGCGGGGGACAAGCTCTGGAAACACCATATATTTT.

The sample holds a few counts of this clonotype. The genes are TRBV12-3 or TRBV12-4 and TRBJ2-3; unclear D gene. V lost 1 base and J 0 bases, leaving 11 bases between the germline ends. This CDR3 contains 16 residues. CDR3 sequence (DNA): TGTGCCAGCAGTTTAGTAGCAGGCGGAAGCACAGATACGCAGTATTTT. Protein: CASSLVAGGSTDTQYF.

This clonotype was detected a few times. The chain recombines TRBV12-3 or TRBV12-4 with TRBJ1-1; 7 nucleotides agree with TRBD1. The V and J ends lost 4 bases and 0 bases, in that order; junction bases with no gene match: 17. The CDR3 runs to 19 residues. The CDR3, as DNA: TGTGCCAGCAGTTCACAACCTAGGGGGCTCCGGACTATGAACACTGAAGCTTTCTTT. Translated, it gives CASSSQPRGLRTMNTEAFF.

DNA for the CDR3: TGTGCCAGCAGTTTACGAAGCTCCGGGGAGCTGTTTTTT. This codes for CASSLRSSGELFF. The chain employs TRBV12-3 or TRBV12-4 and TRBJ2-2; D not resolved. V lost 2 bases, J lost 6 bases, and 7 bases lay in between. The CDR3 runs 13 residues.

Here the CDR3 DNA reads TGTGCCAGTAACACGGGTGGGACTAGCGGTTTTTATGAGCAGTTCTTC. This sequence encodes CASNTGGTSGFYEQFF. The V gene is TRBV19, the J gene TRBJ2-1; 11 bases are a match to TRBD2. The CDR3 runs 16 residues. CDR1 and CDR2 (germline): LNHDA, SQIVND (reference sequence). V gave up 7 bases and J gave up 8 bases; unmatched junction bases: 13. The full variable domain, in which reference TRBV19 and TRBJ2-1 provide the parts outside the CDR3, is DGGITQSPKYLFRKEGQNVTLSCEQNLNHDAMYWYRQDPGQGLRLIYYSQIVNDFQKGDIAEGYSVSREKKESFPLTVTSAQKNPTAFYLCASNTGGTSGFYEQFFGPGTRLTVL.

The chain has TRBV24-1 and TRBJ2-2; D gene ambiguous. The V end was cut by 6 bases, the J end by 2 bases, with 6 bases between. CDR1 and CDR2 (germline): KGHDR, SFDVKD. The CDR3 loop spans 13 amino acids. The DNA for the CDR3 is TGTGCCACCAGTACAGCTAACACCGGGGAGCTGTTTTTT. It is translated as CATSTANTGELFF.

The sample holds a few counts of this clonotype. V and J are TRBV6-5 and TRBJ2-7, with TRBD1 matching 7 bases. The CDR3 is made up of 16 amino acids. The germline V gene has CDR1 MNHEY and CDR2 SVGAGI. The V gene end was trimmed by 2 bases and the J gene end by 5 bases; junction bases not matched to a gene: 12. The CDR3 loop is CASSYLYTGAGNEQYF. The CDR3 DNA reads as TGTGCCAGCAGTTACCTATACACAGGGGCGGGCAACGAGCAGTACTTC.

This clonotype has ten or more counts. V gene TRBV5-1 combines with J gene TRBJ2-3; D possibly matches TRBD1 or TRBD2 (5 bases each). V gave up 0 bases and J gave up 9 bases, with 14 bases separating them. The CDR3 consists of 14 residues. Germline CDR1 is SGHRS and CDR2 is YFSETQ. The CDR3 DNA reads TGCGCCAGCAGCTTGGGGGCCCGGGGCGACACGCAGTATTTT. Residues: CASSLGARGDTQYF.

Written as DNA, the CDR3 is TGTGCCAGCAGTTTTATGACGGAGGAGACCCAGTACTTC. This gives the protein CASSFMTEETQYF. The chain links TRBV12-3 or TRBV12-4 to TRBJ2-5; D is undetermined. Trimming cost V 3 bases and J 5 bases, with 10 bases left between them. The CDR3 consists of 13 residues.

This clonotype has at least ten counts. V is TRBV28 and J is TRBJ2-3; 8 bases agree with TRBD2. CDR3 length equals 16 residues. V was pared by 6 bases and J by 1 base, with 9 bases of the junction left unmatched. Germline V lookup: CDR1 MDHEN, CDR2 SYDVKM. CDR3 coding DNA: TGTGCCAGCAGCATAATTCAGCGGGGGCGCACAGATACGCAGTATTTT. Protein: CASSIIQRGRTDTQYF.

This clonotype was counted only a few times. This rearrangement joins TRBV2 to TRBJ2-7; D gene ambiguous. This CDR3 comprises 13 residues. CDR1 and CDR2 from the germline V gene are SNHLY and FYNNEI. V was clipped by 3 bases and J by 5 bases, with 11 bases between them. CDR3 amino acids: CASSEFPRDEQYV. CDR3 DNA sequence: TGTGCCAGCAGTGAGTTCCCCCGGGACGAGCAGTACGTC.